A single T cell receptor beta chain is shown here with its context. This specimen comes from a study of blood T cells in healthy people across ages. Collection of 8.5 to 10 milliliters of peripheral blood was performed for each donor. Per germline, CDR1 SEHNR and CDR2 FQNEAQ (reference sequence). This CDR3 has 13 amino acids. V shed 2 bases and J 8 bases; nucleotides not matched to a gene: 3. Combining a sample-barcoded 5' primer with a J-beta primer mix, a second PCR ran for 7 to 11 cycles. Researchers report that a template-switch adaptor with 12 random nucleotides tagged each cDNA molecule. Researchers report that each sample yielded at least 2.5 million CDR3-containing paired-end reads. TCRdb reprocessed the 5' RACE reads via MiXCR and lists one record per CDR3 protein. The repertoire has under 700,000 distinct CDR3 sequences, approximately 25% of them found once; the top ten carry roughly 9%. The same data also contributed to another study, on T cells of mothers and their children.

The receptor comes from a boy between 10 and 17 years old in good health. The sequenced sample consisted of blood. This chain links TRBV7-9 with TRBJ2-1, with 7 bases aligning to TRBD2. Here the CDR3 DNA reads TGTGCCAGCAGCTTAACTAGCGCCCATGAGCAGTTCTTC. It encodes CASSLTSAHEQFF.